The clone carrying this T cell receptor (beta chain) has only one observation. The antigen is undetermined. This entry belongs to a study of cytomegalovirus exposure and HLA in healthy donors. Study findings and constraints: Follow-up analysis found HLA locus-dependent TCR association rates, highest for DRB1 and lowest for HLA-C. Most likely, a cluster of highly shared sequence variants arose as a sequencing artifact. Links to common viral pathogens appeared, in a later analysis, for several of the most significant clusters. Solely CMV serostatus was available to characterize immune exposure.

The V and J ends lost 0 bases and 0 bases respectively, with 15 bases between them. The CDR3 runs to 17 residues. CDR1 SGDLS and CDR2 YYNGEE come from the germline V gene. The PCR was carried out with 60 Vbeta primers and 13 Jbeta primers. Libraries were prepared by immunoSEQ multiplex PCR; TCRdb keeps only in-frame clonotypes and omits some of them. The table has 130,000 to 150,000 clones, about three quarters seen once. Sequenced material: PBMCs. This sequence was found in a male donor in good health and CMV-seropositive. The chain joins TRBV9 to TRBJ1-1; D is undetermined. CDR3 sequence (DNA): TGTGCCAGCAGCGTAGGGGCTGAGCGGACCATGAACACTGAAGCTTTCTTT. Its protein is CASSVGAERTMNTEAFF.